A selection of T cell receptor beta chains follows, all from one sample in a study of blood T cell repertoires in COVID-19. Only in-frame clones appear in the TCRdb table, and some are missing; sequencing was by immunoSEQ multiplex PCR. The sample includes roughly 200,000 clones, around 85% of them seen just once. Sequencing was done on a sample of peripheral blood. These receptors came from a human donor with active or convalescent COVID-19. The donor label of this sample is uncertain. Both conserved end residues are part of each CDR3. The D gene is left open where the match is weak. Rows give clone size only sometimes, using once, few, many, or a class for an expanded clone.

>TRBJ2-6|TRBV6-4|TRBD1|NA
CASSSTGVGANVLTF
TGTGCCAGCAGTTCAACAGGGGTTGGGGCCAACGTCCTGACTTTC
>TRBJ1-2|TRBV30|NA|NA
CAWSSRGYGYTF
TGTGCCTGGAGTTCCAGGGGTTATGGCTACACCTTC
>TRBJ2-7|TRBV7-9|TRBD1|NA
CASSIPQGAKTYEQYF
TGTGCCAGCAGCATACCACAGGGGGCGAAAACCTACGAGCAGTACTTC
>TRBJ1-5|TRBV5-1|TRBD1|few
CASSLDSGQGDQPQHF
TGCGCCAGCAGCTTGGATTCGGGACAGGGGGACCAGCCCCAGCATTTT
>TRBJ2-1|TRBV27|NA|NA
CASRSGTSVLSYNEQFF
TGTGCCAGCAGATCGGGGACTTCTGTGCTCTCCTACAATGAGCAGTTCTTC
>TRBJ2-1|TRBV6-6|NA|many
CASSYPPENYEQFF
TGTGCCAGCAGTTACCCCCCCGAGAACTATGAGCAGTTCTTC
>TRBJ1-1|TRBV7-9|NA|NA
CASSLAVMNTEAFF
TGTGCCAGCAGCTTAGCCGTAATGAACACTGAAGCTTTCTTT
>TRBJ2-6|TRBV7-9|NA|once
CASSSPGSSGANVLTF
TGTGCCAGCAGCTCCCCGGGGTCCTCTGGGGCCAACGTCCTGACTTTC
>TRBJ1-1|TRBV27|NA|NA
CASSLAGTEAFF
TGTGCCAGCAGCCTGGCAGGGACTGAAGCTTTCTTT
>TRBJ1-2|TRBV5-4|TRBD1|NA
CASSLGGQGRAYGYTF
TGTGCCAGCAGCTTGGGCGGACAGGGAAGAGCCTATGGCTACACCTTC
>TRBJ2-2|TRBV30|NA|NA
CAWSVEQGSGELFF
TGTGCCTGGAGTGTAGAGCAGGGGTCCGGGGAGCTGTTTTTT
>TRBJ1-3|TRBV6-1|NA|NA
CASSEVYSQTGNTIYF
TGTGCCAGCAGTGAAGTCTATTCACAGACTGGAAACACCATATATTTT
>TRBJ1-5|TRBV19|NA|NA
CASSTFPLRAGLEYSNQPQHF
TGTGCCAGTAGTACATTTCCCCTTCGGGCAGGGCTGGAATATAGCAATCAGCCCCAGCATTTT
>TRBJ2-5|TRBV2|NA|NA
CASSDLGRGETQYF
TGTGCCAGCAGTGACCTAGGAAGAGGGGAGACCCAGTACTTC
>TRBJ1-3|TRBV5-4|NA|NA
CASSSTGGGNTIYF
TGTGCCAGCAGCTCCACGGGAGGCGGAAACACCATATATTTT
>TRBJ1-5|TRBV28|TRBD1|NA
CASSYTGGDQPQHF
TGTGCCAGCAGTTACACAGGGGGGGACCAGCCCCAGCATTTT
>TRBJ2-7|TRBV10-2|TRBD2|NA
CASSDRAGNYEQYF
TGCGCCAGCAGTGACCGAGCGGGGAACTACGAGCAGTACTTC
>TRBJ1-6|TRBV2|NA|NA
CASKAYGDSPLHF
TGTGCCAGCAAGGCCTACGGGGATTCACCCCTCCACTTT
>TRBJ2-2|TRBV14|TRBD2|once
CASSLKRGAPNTGELFF
TGTGCCAGCAGCCTAAAGCGGGGGGCACCGAACACCGGGGAGCTGTTTTTT
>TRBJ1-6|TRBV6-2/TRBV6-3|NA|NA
CASSYPTTTGSPLHF
TGTGCCAGCAGTTACCCCACCACGACGGGATCACCCCTCCACTTT
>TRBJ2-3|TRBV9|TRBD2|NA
CASTLAGGRDTQYF
TGTGCCAGCACCTTAGCGGGGGGGCGTGATACGCAGTATTTT
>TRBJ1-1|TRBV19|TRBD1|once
CASSANRGRGNTEAFF
TGTGCCAGTAGTGCCAACAGGGGGCGCGGGAACACTGAAGCTTTCTTT
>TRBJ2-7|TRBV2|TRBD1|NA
CASTGQGGTYEQYF
TGTGCCAGCACCGGACAGGGGGGCACCTACGAGCAGTACTTC
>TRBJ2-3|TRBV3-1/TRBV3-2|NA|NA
CASSQSWAIDTQYF
TGTGCCAGCAGCCAATCCTGGGCAATCGATACGCAGTATTTT
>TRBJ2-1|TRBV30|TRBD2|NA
CAWSVAGGMYNEQFF
TGTGCCTGGAGTGTAGCGGGAGGGATGTACAATGAGCAGTTCTTC
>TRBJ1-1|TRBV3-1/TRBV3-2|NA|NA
CASSLGQVNTEAFF
TGTGCCAGCAGCCTAGGACAAGTGAACACTGAAGCTTTCTTT
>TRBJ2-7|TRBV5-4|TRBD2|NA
CASSWTSGSFDLYF
TGTGCCAGCAGCTGGACTAGCGGGAGTTTCGACCTGTACTTC
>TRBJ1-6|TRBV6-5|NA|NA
CASRQGISPLHF
TGTGCCAGCAGACAGGGTATCTCACCCCTCCACTTT
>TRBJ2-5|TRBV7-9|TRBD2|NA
CASSFSSGYTKETQYF
TGTGCCAGCAGCTTCTCTAGCGGATATACTAAAGAGACCCAGTACTTC
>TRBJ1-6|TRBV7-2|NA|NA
CASSFRTAYNSPLHF
TGTGCCAGCAGCTTTAGGACAGCGTATAATTCACCCCTCCACTTT
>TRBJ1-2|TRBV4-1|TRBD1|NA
CASSTGGAYGYTF
TGCGCCAGCAGCACAGGGGGCGCGTATGGCTACACCTTC
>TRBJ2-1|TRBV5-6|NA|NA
CASSVTATPGFF
TGTGCCAGCAGCGTGACAGCCACCCCGGGGTTCTTC
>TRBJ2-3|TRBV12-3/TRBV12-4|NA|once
CASSSVRDTQYF
TGTGCCAGCAGCTCCGTACGGGATACGCAGTATTTT
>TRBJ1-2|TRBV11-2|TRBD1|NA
CASSLGWGDRYGYTF
TGTGCCAGCAGCTTAGGGTGGGGGGACAGATATGGCTACACCTTC
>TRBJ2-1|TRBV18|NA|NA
CASSPPSSNEQFF
TGTGCCAGCTCACCACCTAGCTCGAATGAGCAGTTCTTC
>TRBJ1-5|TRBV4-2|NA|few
CASSQGGGANQPQHF
TGTGCCAGCAGCCAGGGAGGGGGGGCCAATCAGCCCCAGCATTTT
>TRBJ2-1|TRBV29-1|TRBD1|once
CSVEGTDLYNEQFF
TGCAGCGTTGAGGGGACAGATCTCTACAATGAGCAGTTCTTC
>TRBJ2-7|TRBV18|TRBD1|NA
CASSRTGQSYEQYF
TGTGCCAGCTCCCGGACAGGGCAATCCTACGAGCAGTACTTC
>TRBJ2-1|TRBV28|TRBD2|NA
CASSPPPGRGARANEQFF
TGTGCCAGCAGTCCCCCCCCAGGGCGGGGGGCCCGAGCGAATGAGCAGTTCTTC
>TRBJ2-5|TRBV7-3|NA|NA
CASSLGLAVGGETQYF
TGTGCCAGCAGCTTGGGGCTAGCGGTAGGGGGAGAGACCCAGTACTTC
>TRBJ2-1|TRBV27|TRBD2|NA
CASSFSGTIAANEQFF
TGTGCCAGCAGTTTCAGCGGGACTATCGCCGCCAATGAGCAGTTCTTC
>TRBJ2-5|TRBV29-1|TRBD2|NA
CSVQKGTSEQETQYF
TGCAGCGTACAGAAAGGGACTAGCGAACAAGAGACCCAGTACTTC
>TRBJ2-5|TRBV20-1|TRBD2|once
CSASRTSALETQYF
TGCAGTGCTAGTCGGACTAGCGCTCTGGAGACCCAGTACTTC
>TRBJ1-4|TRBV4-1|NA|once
CASSPGGYNEKLFF
TGCGCCAGCAGCCCGGGGGGGTATAATGAAAAACTGTTTTTT